Presented here are 15 T cell receptor beta chains from one specimen sequenced in a study of human T cells and chemical hapten exposure. TCRdb reprocessed the RACE reads via MiXCR and lists one record per CDR3 protein. The sample contains fewer than 200,000 distinct CDR3 sequences, about a fifth of which appear only once. The sample's time point: patch test 1, 2 weeks after DPC sensitization. Treatment denoted: therapeutic diphenylcyclopropenone sensitization with weekly scalp DPC. Sequencing was performed on whole blood, taken in connection with sensitization to the hapten diphenylcyclopropenone (DPC). The receptors here all came from a woman between 45 and 60 years old with alopecia areata. Some clones in this sample may be carry-over from other donors' samples.

This chain connects TRBV20-1 to TRBJ2-1, with 8 bases lining up with TRBD2. The CDR3 is 12 residues long. Germline V CDR1 and CDR2: DFQATT, SNEGSKA (reference sequence). J lost 3 bases, V lost 8 bases, and 3 bases had no gene match. The CDR3 here is CSTTSGYNEQFF. CDR3 sequence (DNA): TGCAGTACAACTAGCGGCTACAATGAGCAGTTCTTC.

The chain combines TRBV2 with TRBJ2-1, with 8 bases lining up with TRBD2. The CDR3 extends over 13 amino acids. CDR1 and CDR2 (germline): SNHLY, FYNNEI. Trimming took 6 bases from V and 5 from J; bases not matched to a gene: 3. The CDR3 is CASRLAENNEQFF. The CDR3 coding sequence is TGTGCCAGCAGACTAGCGGAGAACAATGAGCAGTTCTTC.

This sequence joins TRBV18 and TRBJ2-3; D may be TRBD1 or TRBD2 (5 bases each). The CDR3 covers 15 residues. The germline V and J ends were trimmed by 5 bases and 2 bases, with 14 bases remaining between them. Germline V gene lookup returns CDR1 KGHSH and CDR2 LQKENI. The DNA of the CDR3 is TGTGCCAGCTCAACGCGGGCAGGGAACACAGATACGCAGTATTTT. It yields the protein CASSTRAGNTDTQYF.

This clonotype was detected many times. The chain combines TRBV7-2 with TRBJ2-7; D may correspond to TRBD1 or TRBD2 (5 bases each). There are 15 residues in the CDR3. Germline V CDR1 and CDR2: SGHTA, FQGNSA. Trimming stripped 7 bases from V and 0 bases from J, with 16 bases between. The CDR3 bases are TGTGCCAGCACCACTTCGGGGCAGAACTCCTACGAGCAGTACTTC. Translation: CASTTSGQNSYEQYF. Filled out from reference TRBV7-2 and TRBJ2-7, the complete variable domain reads GAGVSQSPSNKVTEKGKDVELRCDPISGHTALYWYRQSLGQGLEFLIYFQGNSAPDKSGLPSDRFSAERTGGSVSTLTIQRTQQEDSAVYLCASTTSGQNSYEQYFGPGTRLTVT.

The chain employs TRBV12-3 or TRBV12-4 and TRBJ2-7; 9 nucleotides match TRBD1. V trimming: 3 bases; J trimming: 6 bases; junction bases outside the gene matches: 3. The CDR3 has 13 amino acids. The CDR3 region has the DNA TGTGCCAGCAGTTTGACAGGGGGAGGCGAGCAGTACTTC. Translated, it gives CASSLTGGGEQYF.

The chain recombines TRBV9 with TRBJ2-3; possibly TRBD1 or TRBD2 for D (5 bases each). The CDR3 has 15 residues. V was trimmed by 0 bases and J by 6 bases, leaving 14 bases between them. The germline gives CDR1 SGDLS, CDR2 YYNGEE. The CDR3: CASSVGGTGGDTQYF. The CDR3 bases are TGTGCCAGCAGCGTAGGGGGAACAGGCGGGGATACGCAGTATTTT.

This clonotype was seen only a few times. The chain links TRBV28 to TRBJ2-7; 7 nucleotides line up with TRBD2. In germline, CDR1 is MDHEN, CDR2 SYDVKM. CDR3 size: 15 residues. The J segment lost 2 bases and the V segment lost 1 base, leaving 5 bases of the junction unmatched. CDR3 DNA sequence: TGTGCCAGCAGTTTATTTCCAGCGGGGACCTACGAGCAGTACTTC. The encoded protein is CASSLFPAGTYEQYF.

This clonotype was seen only a few times. CDR3: CASSLDHEAFF. As DNA, the CDR3 is TGTGCCAGCAGCTTGGATCACGAAGCTTTCTTT. This chain links TRBV5-6 with TRBJ1-1; D ambiguous. CDR1 and CDR2 (germline): SGHDT, YYEEEE. The ends were cut back, 0 bases at V and 8 bases at J, with 5 bases in the middle. The CDR3 length is 11 residues. The full variable domain, in which reference TRBV5-6 and TRBJ1-1 provide the parts outside the CDR3, is DAGVTQSPTHLIKTRGQQVTLRCSPKSGHDTVSWYQQALGQGPQFIFQYYEEEERQRGNFPDRFSGHQFPNYSSELNVNALLLGDSALYLCASSLDHEAFFGQGTRLTVV.

This clonotype was seen just once. V is TRBV29-1 and J is TRBJ2-1; 7 positions match TRBD2. This CDR3 region has 13 residues. The germline gives CDR1 SQVTM, CDR2 ANQGSEA. Trimming removed 6 bases from V and 9 bases from J; junction bases left unmatched: 11. CDR3: CSVGLGVLGEQFF. The DNA for the CDR3 is TGCAGCGTAGGACTAGGGGTTCTGGGTGAGCAGTTCTTC.

The V and J genes are TRBV29-1 and TRBJ2-3; D call uncertain. The CDR3 is made up of 14 amino acids. From germline, CDR1 is SQVTM and CDR2 ANQGSEA. The germline V and J ends were trimmed by 6 bases and 4 bases, with 17 bases remaining between them. CDR3 bases: TGCAGCGTGCTACCTCTAGAATTCGCAGATACGCAGTATTTT. Its translation is CSVLPLEFADTQYF.

The J gene is TRBJ1-1, the V gene TRBV29-1; D is unresolved. CDR1 is SQVTM, CDR2 ANQGSEA, per germline. The V gene lost 0 bases and the J gene lost 3 bases, with 8 bases spanning the gap. The CDR3 length is 13 residues. The CDR3 nucleotides read TGCAGCGTTGAAGATATTGCCTACACTGAAGCTTTCTTT. Its protein is CSVEDIAYTEAFF. Full variable domain (missing parts from reference TRBV29-1 and TRBJ1-1): SAVISQKPSRDICQRGTSLTIQCQVDSQVTMMFWYRQQPGQSLTLIATANQGSEATYESGFVIDKFPISRPNLTFSTLTVSNMSPEDSSIYLCSVEDIAYTEAFFGQGTRLTVV.

This clonotype has just a few counts. The V call is TRBV11-3, the J call TRBJ1-1; unclear D gene. The CDR3 extends over 13 amino acids. Between the trimmed V and J ends, which lost 4 bases and 4 bases, there was a span of 10 bases. Germline CDR1 is SGHNT and CDR2 is YENEEA. CDR3 coding DNA: TGTGCCAGCAGCTCCGGGTCAAGCACTGAAGCTTTCTTT. Protein: CASSSGSSTEAFF.

This clonotype was detected a few times. The chain uses TRBV5-1 and TRBJ2-1, with a weak D call TRBD2 (6 bases). The CDR3 is 15 residues long. V shed 0 bases and J shed 4 bases, with 11 bases lying between them. Germline CDR1 SGHRS, CDR2 YFSETQ. This CDR3 is CASSLELASYNEQFF. The CDR3 region has the DNA TGCGCCAGCAGCTTGGAGCTAGCGAGTTACAATGAGCAGTTCTTC.

This clonotype was picked up a small number of times. V usage is TRBV5-1 and J usage is TRBJ1-1; D gene unclear. Trimming stripped 4 bases from V and 4 bases from J, with 14 bases between. CDR1 and CDR2 from the germline V gene are SGHRS and YFSETQ. The CDR3 spans 14 residues. CDR3 amino acids: CASSQDGYGTEAFF. The CDR3, as DNA: TGCGCCAGCAGCCAGGACGGTTATGGCACTGAAGCTTTCTTT. Combining the CDR3 with reference TRBV5-1 and TRBJ1-1 gives the whole variable domain KAGVTQTPRYLIKTRGQQVTLSCSPISGHRSVSWYQQTPGQGLQFLFEYFSETQRNKGNFPGRFSGRQFSNSRSEMNVSTLELGDSALYLCASSQDGYGTEAFFGQGTRLTVV.

In its sample, this clonotype was seen a few times. The chain recombines TRBV20-1 with TRBJ2-7; a weak D match, TRBD2 (5 bases). The germline V gene has CDR1 DFQATT and CDR2 SNEGSKA (reference sequence). Trimming removed 5 bases from V and 7 bases from J, with 12 bases in between. The CDR3 covers 11 residues. As DNA, the CDR3 is TGCAGTGCTCGGACTTCATGGGAGCAGTACTTC. Protein product: CSARTSWEQYF.